One sample yielded the 32 T cell receptor beta chains listed below, sequenced in a study of cytomegalovirus exposure and HLA in healthy donors (dated by TCRdb to between 2016 and 2019). Preparation of the library involved the immunoSEQ multiplex PCR assay. A mixture of 60 forward primers for TCR Vbeta segments and 13 reverse primers for TCR Jbeta segments was used in the multiplex PCR. Held by TCRdb, this immuneACCESS table contains in-frame sequences only and omits some clones. Under half of the omission traces to an unresolved V gene where checked; the cause of the rest is unknown. Present in this sample are about 180,000 clones, roughly 78% of which were seen just once. The leading ten clones occupy 0.69% of the sample. The sequenced material came from PBMCs. Receptors originate from a woman aged 40 to 50 in good health and CMV-seronegative.

This chain joins TRBV5-4 and TRBJ2-7; 7 bases fit TRBD1. Germline V gene data show CDR1 as SGHNT and CDR2 as YYREEE (reference sequence). The CDR3 length is 15 residues. V was clipped by 0 bases and J by 0 bases; unmatched bases: 3. The CDR3 spells CASSLAGTASYEQYF. The CDR3 DNA sequence: TGTGCCAGCAGCTTGGCCGGGACAGCCTCCTACGAGCAGTACTTC.

The chain has TRBV9 and TRBJ2-1; 9 bases align to TRBD2. The CDR3 runs 15 residues. The germline V gene has CDR1 SGDLS and CDR2 YYNGEE. Trimming cost V 0 bases and J 3 bases; bases outside gene matches: 1. The CDR3 protein is CASSVVSGSYNEQFF. The CDR3 nucleotides are TGTGCCAGCAGCGTAGTTAGCGGGAGCTACAATGAGCAGTTCTTC.

The chain carries TRBV5-4 and TRBJ2-3; 8 bases are shared with TRBD2. Trimming cost V 4 bases and J 1 base; bases outside gene matches: 2. The CDR3 runs 14 residues. Germline V gene sequence: CDR1 SGHNT, CDR2 YYREEE (reference sequence). The CDR3 sequence is CASSQAGGTDTQYF. Here the CDR3 DNA reads TGTGCCAGCAGCCAAGCGGGGGGCACAGATACGCAGTATTTT.

The V and J genes are TRBV10-3 and TRBJ1-2, with TRBD1 identical over 8 bases. CDR1 is ENHRY, CDR2 SYGVKD, per germline. The ends lost 6 bases at V and 4 bases at J; junction bases unmatched: 4. The CDR3 extends over 13 amino acids. For the CDR3, the DNA is TGTGCCATCAGAGACCAGGGGGCCTATGGCTACACCTTC. It encodes CAIRDQGAYGYTF.

The chain links TRBV7-9 to TRBJ2-2; no clear D. Germline V gene lookup returns CDR1 SEHNR and CDR2 FQNEAQ (reference sequence). This CDR3 has 17 amino acids. V was pared by 2 bases and J by 2 bases, with 15 bases between. Written as DNA, the CDR3 is TGTGCCAGCAGCTTACTACGCCCCATATCAAACACCGGGGAGCTGTTTTTT. Protein: CASSLLRPISNTGELFF.

V is TRBV28 and J is TRBJ2-1; 7 positions agree with TRBD2. CDR1 and CDR2 (germline): MDHEN, SYDVKM. The CDR3 runs 15 residues. Germline trimming cut 2 bases from V and 5 bases from J; bases unmatched to any gene: 6. As DNA, the CDR3 is TGTGCCAGCAGTTTAGGGCGGGAGCTTAACAATGAGCAGTTCTTC. This sequence encodes CASSLGRELNNEQFF.

This clone has a single count. The gene calls are TRBV9 and TRBJ1-5; D perhaps matches TRBD1 (6 bases). CDR1 is SGDLS, CDR2 YYNGEE, per germline. CDR3 length: 13 amino acids. Trimming took 2 bases from V and 4 from J, leaving 7 bases between them. The CDR3 sequence is CASSVGQNQPQHF. The DNA of the CDR3 is TGTGCCAGCAGCGTGGGACAAAATCAGCCCCAGCATTTT.

The CDR3 region is CASSISGSTNTEAFF. CDR3 DNA sequence: TGTGCCAGTAGTATAAGTGGCAGTACGAACACTGAAGCTTTCTTT. This chain connects TRBV19 to TRBJ1-1; D is ambiguous. The V and J ends lost 2 bases and 1 base respectively, with 11 bases between them. Germline V lookup: CDR1 LNHDA, CDR2 SQIVND (reference sequence). The length of the CDR3 is 15 residues.

The chain is built from TRBV29-1 and TRBJ2-7; 7 nucleotides align to TRBD1. The CDR3 runs 13 residues. Losses at the gene ends were 4 bases for V and 6 bases for J; bases not matched to a gene: 9. Germline loops: CDR1 SQVTM, CDR2 ANQGSEA. The CDR3 DNA is TGCAGCGTTGCTCCTGCAAGGGGGCGCGAGCAGTACTTC. Protein: CSVAPARGREQYF.

The chain combines TRBV30 with TRBJ2-6; 11 positions agree with TRBD1. V was clipped by 3 bases and J by 2 bases; unmatched bases: 9. The CDR3 length is 18 residues. Germline V CDR1 and CDR2: GTSNPN, SVGIG (reference sequence). This CDR3 is CAWRTGTGGFPGANVLTF. The CDR3 bases are TGTGCCTGGAGGACCGGGACAGGGGGTTTTCCTGGGGCCAACGTCCTGACTTTC.

This chain connects TRBV11-2 to TRBJ2-1; a possible D gene is TRBD2 (5 bases). CDR1 is SGHAT, CDR2 FQNNGV, per germline. The CDR3 totals 15 residues. Between the trimmed V and J ends, which lost 5 bases and 5 bases, there was a span of 16 bases. The CDR3 loop is CASSGRSGGNNEQFF. CDR3 in DNA: TGTGCCAGCAGCGGAAGAAGCGGCGGTAACAATGAGCAGTTCTTC.

J is TRBJ2-5 and V is TRBV5-1; 7 nucleotides line up with TRBD2. The J call is in doubt because the DNA end fits TRBJ2-7 better. The germline CDR1 and CDR2 sequences are SGHRS and YFSETQ. The CDR3 covers 15 residues. CDR3 protein: CASSWTGTTLYEQYF. In DNA form, the CDR3 reads TGCGCCAGCAGCTGGACCGGGACTACGCTCTACGAGCAGTACTTC.

This clone showed up just a few times. The chain couples TRBV15 to TRBJ1-4; no clear D. V was clipped by 3 bases and J by 5 bases, with 13 bases between them. CDR3 length: 15 residues. The V gene's germline CDR1 is LNHNV and CDR2 YYDKDF (reference sequence). CDR3: CATSSWSRNNEKLFF. The CDR3 DNA is TGTGCCACCAGCAGTTGGTCCAGGAACAATGAAAAACTGTTTTTT.

This chain uses TRBV30 with TRBJ1-1; D remains unclear. V was cut by 5 bases and J by 5 bases, with 6 bases left in between. In germline, CDR1 is GTSNPN, CDR2 SVGIG (reference sequence). CDR3 length equals 10 residues. DNA for the CDR3: TGTGCCTGGGGGAGTACTGAAGCTTTCTTT. This gives the protein CAWGSTEAFF.

The gene calls are TRBV11-2 and TRBJ2-2; 15 positions agree with TRBD2. The CDR3 has 18 amino acids. Germline lookup yields CDR1 SGHAT and CDR2 FQNNGV. Trimming cost V 3 bases and J 2 bases; bases outside gene matches: 4. CDR3 residues: CASSFGLAGGRNTGELFF. CDR3 in DNA: TGTGCCAGCAGCTTCGGACTAGCGGGGGGGCGAAACACCGGGGAGCTGTTTTTT.

This chain links TRBV5-1 with TRBJ1-2; D call uncertain. The CDR3 sequence is 15 residues long. Germline assignment: CDR1 SGHRS and CDR2 YFSETQ. The V end lost 5 bases, the J end lost 4 bases, and 18 bases lay between the germline ends. This chain's CDR3 is CASRPPWRALYGYTF. DNA for the CDR3: TGCGCCAGCAGGCCACCTTGGAGGGCTCTCTATGGCTACACCTTC.

V is TRBV29-1 and J is TRBJ1-2; 9 bases fit TRBD1. V shed 3 bases and J 2 bases; nucleotides not matched to a gene: 7. Germline V CDR1 and CDR2: SQVTM, ANQGSEA. This CDR3 contains 15 residues. CDR3 in amino acids: CSVDGPGTGNYGYTF. The CDR3 region has the DNA TGCAGCGTTGATGGCCCCGGGACAGGGAACTATGGCTACACCTTC.

The chain is built from TRBV7-9 and TRBJ2-7; 7 positions match TRBD2. Germline V lookup: CDR1 SEHNR, CDR2 FQNEAQ (reference sequence). Trimming took 5 bases from V and 4 from J; bases not matched to a gene: 11. The CDR3 spans 15 residues. CDR3 residues: CASSARESRLYEQYF. The CDR3 region has the DNA TGTGCCAGCAGCGCGCGGGAGTCCCGATTATACGAGCAGTACTTC.

The rearrangement joins TRBV6-5 to TRBJ2-7; TRBD2 matches 7 bases. This CDR3 has 13 residues. Germline V gene sequence: CDR1 MNHEY, CDR2 SVGAGI. Germline trimming cut 10 bases from V and 7 bases from J; bases unmatched to any gene: 13. The CDR3 loop reads CATIRGGSGEQYF. In DNA form, the CDR3 reads TGTGCCACCATCCGGGGCGGGAGCGGTGAGCAGTACTTC.

The J gene is TRBJ2-7, the V gene TRBV27; TRBD1 is a possible D gene (5 bases). With 3 bases removed from V and 5 bases from J, the gap between germline ends came to 11 bases. CDR3 length: 13 residues. Germline-derived CDR1 and CDR2 are MNHEY and SMNVEV (reference sequence). CDR3 DNA sequence: TGTGCCAGCAGTTTTCAGGGATTCCACGAGCAGTACTTC. It is translated as CASSFQGFHEQYF.

The chain uses TRBV7-9 and TRBJ2-1, with D perhaps matching TRBD2 (6 bases). The CDR3 covers 16 residues. Germline CDR1 reads SEHNR; CDR2 reads FQNEAQ (reference sequence). The V end was cut by 6 bases, the J end by 6 bases, with 21 bases between. The CDR3 DNA follows: TGTGCCAGCAGGGTTAATACGGACTATCCCCGCAATGAGCAGTTCTTC. Its translation: CASRVNTDYPRNEQFF.

V and J are TRBV19 and TRBJ1-5; 7 nucleotides align to TRBD1. CDR1 is LNHDA and CDR2 is SQIVND in the germline V gene (reference sequence). Unmatched junction bases numbered 7, after V lost 2 bases and J lost 3 bases. The CDR3 is 16 residues long. This chain's CDR3 is CASSIRNGQVNQPQHF. The CDR3 nucleotides read TGTGCCAGTAGTATAAGAAACGGACAGGTCAATCAGCCCCAGCATTTT.

This chain uses TRBV27 with TRBJ2-1, with 7 bases that match TRBD2. Germline-derived CDR1 and CDR2 are MNHEY and SMNVEV (reference sequence). Trimming took 5 bases from V and 8 from J; bases not matched to a gene: 15. The CDR3 extends over 16 amino acids. CDR3 protein: CASSIRSGPPVDEQFF. The CDR3 DNA reads as TGTGCCAGCAGTATACGTAGCGGGCCCCCGGTCGATGAGCAGTTCTTC.

The chain carries TRBV13 and TRBJ2-2; D gene ambiguous. There are 16 residues in the CDR3. The V end lost 1 base, the J end lost 0 bases, and 9 bases lay between the germline ends. Germline-derived CDR1 and CDR2 are PRHDT and FYEKMQ (reference sequence). The CDR3 coding sequence is TGTGCCAGCAGCTTAGATGGGCAGGCGAACACCGGGGAGCTGTTTTTT. Translating it yields CASSLDGQANTGELFF.

The chain combines TRBV9 with TRBJ2-2; 9 bases agree with TRBD2. The length of the CDR3 is 16 residues. Per the germline V gene, CDR1 is SGDLS and CDR2 is YYNGEE. After removal of 1 base from V and 6 bases from J, the junction contained 7 bases not matched to a gene. CDR3 coding DNA: TGTGCCAGCAGCGTAATGGCGGGAGGGACCGCCGGGGAGCTGTTTTTT. Translating it yields CASSVMAGGTAGELFF.

The rearrangement links TRBV6-5 to TRBJ1-5, with 7 positions matching TRBD1. CDR1 and CDR2 (germline): MNHEY, SVGAGI. V was pared by 6 bases and J by 0 bases, with 5 bases of the junction left unmatched. CDR3 length: 15 residues. The CDR3 is CASSGDSHSNQPQHF. The CDR3 DNA is TGTGCCAGCAGCGGGGACAGCCATAGCAATCAGCCCCAGCATTTT.

J is TRBJ1-4 and V is TRBV30, with 7 bases lining up with TRBD1. The V and J ends lost 5 bases and 0 bases, in that order; junction bases with no gene match: 9. The CDR3 covers 16 residues. Per the germline V gene, CDR1 is GTSNPN and CDR2 is SVGIG (reference sequence). In DNA, the CDR3 is TGTGCCTGGGCGCAGACAGGGAAGGCAACTAATGAAAAACTGTTTTTT. Its translation: CAWAQTGKATNEKLFF.

The sample holds a few counts of this clone. The rearrangement joins TRBV5-6 to TRBJ2-2; D is possibly TRBD2 (5 bases). Germline V gene sequence: CDR1 SGHDT, CDR2 YYEEEE. This CDR3 has 15 amino acids. Deletions cut 0 bases from V and 3 bases from J, with 9 bases between. The CDR3 sequence: CASSLGSGDTGELFF. CDR3 bases: TGTGCCAGCAGCTTGGGTTCCGGGGACACCGGGGAGCTGTTTTTT.

This rearrangement joins TRBV6-5 to TRBJ2-5; D may be TRBD2 (6 bases). CDR3 length: 15 residues. Trimming stripped 7 bases from V and 1 base from J, with 16 bases between. CDR1 is MNHEY, CDR2 SVGAGI, per germline. CDR3 sequence: CASMFGGARQETQYF. The CDR3 DNA reads as TGTGCCAGCATGTTTGGCGGGGCACGCCAAGAGACCCAGTACTTC.

This clone has only one observation. J is TRBJ2-5 and V is TRBV5-1; D possibly corresponds to TRBD1 (6 bases). The CDR3 is made up of 14 amino acids. V lost 0 bases to trimming and J lost 5 bases, with 11 bases between them. Germline-derived CDR1 and CDR2 are SGHRS and YFSETQ. This CDR3 reads CASSLVGGWETQYF. As DNA, the CDR3 is TGCGCCAGCAGCTTGGTTGGGGGCTGGGAGACCCAGTACTTC.

The chain employs TRBV6-1 and TRBJ1-3; 11 positions agree with TRBD1. Germline values: CDR1 MNHNS, CDR2 SASEGT. The CDR3 consists of 16 residues. J lost 2 bases, V lost 4 bases, and 4 bases had no gene match. The CDR3 loop is CASSGRTGGTGNTIYF. CDR3 nucleotide sequence: TGTGCCAGCAGTGGTAGGACAGGGGGCACTGGAAACACCATATATTTT.

The chain is built from TRBV7-2 and TRBJ2-1, with a possible D match to TRBD2 (6 bases). Germline V gives CDR1 SGHTA, CDR2 FQGNSA. Trimming cost V 1 base and J 6 bases, with 16 bases left between them. This CDR3 is built from 16 residues. This chain's CDR3 is CASSLVPYGRANEQFF. CDR3 nucleotide sequence: TGTGCCAGCAGCTTAGTCCCCTACGGGAGAGCCAATGAGCAGTTCTTC.